Listed here is a single T cell receptor beta chain. The sample originates from a study of technical replicates of blood from a handful of donors. Clones were read by immunoSEQ multiplex PCR, and TCRdb kept only the in-frame ones, dropping some. The sample carries 76,000 or so clones, more than 85% recorded once. CDR3 size: 14 residues. Per germline, CDR1 SEHNR and CDR2 FQNEAQ (reference sequence). Trimming took off 2 bases at V and 0 bases at J, with 5 bases between the two ends. The specimen sequenced was T cells isolated from PBMCs. The chain combines TRBV7-9 with TRBJ1-3; D remains unclear. The TCR originated in a human donor in good health. The CDR3 sequence is CASSLPGSGNTIYF. DNA of the CDR3: TGTGCCAGCAGCTTACCGGGCTCTGGAAACACCATATATTTT. Full variable domain (outside the CDR3, taken from reference TRBV7-9 and TRBJ1-3): DTGVSQNPRHKITKRGQNVTFRCDPISEHNRLYWYRQTLGQGPEFLTYFQNEAQLEKSRLLSDRFSAERPKGSFSTLEIQRTEQGDSAMYLCASSLPGSGNTIYFGEGSWLTVV.